This T cell receptor (beta chain) was sequenced in a study of human thymus T cells. Note on this clone: Its antigen is currently unknown.

Study results and caveats: What related research reported was that thymic repertoires overlapped highly among unrelated individuals. An apparent bias in V and J gene usage was seen in thymic and blood repertoires.

Sequencing was performed with immunoSEQ multiplex PCR; in TCRdb, only in-frame clones are kept and a portion is missing. This sample has some 72,000 clones, with just over 95% found just once. V was pared by 4 bases and J by 4 bases, with 7 bases of the junction left unmatched. This CDR3 is 14 amino acids long. Per germline, CDR1 SQVTM and CDR2 ANQGSEA. Obtained as resections during corrective heart surgery, the thymus tissue was then studied. Those donating were healthy Finnish infants in corrective surgery for congenital heart defects. The TCR was taken from a boy in the first two years of life with a congenital heart defect but otherwise immunologically healthy. The chain combines TRBV29-1 with TRBJ2-3, with 8 nucleotides matching TRBD2. Input material: thymus tissue. CDR3 residues: CSVVSGSLSDTQYF. CDR3 nucleotides: TGCAGCGTTGTAAGCGGGAGTTTATCAGATACGCAGTATTTT.